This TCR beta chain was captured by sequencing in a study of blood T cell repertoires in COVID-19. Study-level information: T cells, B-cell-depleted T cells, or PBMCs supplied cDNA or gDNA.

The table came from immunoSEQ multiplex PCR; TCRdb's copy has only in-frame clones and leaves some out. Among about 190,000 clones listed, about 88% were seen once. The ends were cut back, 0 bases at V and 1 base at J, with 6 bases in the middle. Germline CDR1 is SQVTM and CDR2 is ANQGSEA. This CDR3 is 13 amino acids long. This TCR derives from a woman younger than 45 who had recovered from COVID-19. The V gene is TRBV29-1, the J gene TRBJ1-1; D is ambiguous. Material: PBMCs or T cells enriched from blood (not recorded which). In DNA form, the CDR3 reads TGCAGCGTTGAAGAAAGACAGAACACTGAAGCTTTCTTT. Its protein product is CSVEERQNTEAFF.